This T cell receptor beta chain stems from a study of T cell responses to AZD1222 COVID-19 vaccine. Findings and limits, study-wide: Clonal diversity may have been underestimated in mostly white British donors. Repertoires were collected only later (after the peak T cell response had occurred).

Data came from immunoSEQ multiplex PCR; TCRdb stores just in-frame clones and leaves some out. The sample holds about 140,000 clones. The CDR3 sequence is 16 residues long. Trimming stripped 5 bases from V and 1 base from J, with 18 bases between. Germline V lookup: CDR1 SNHLY, CDR2 FYNNEI. On this clone itself: Its antigen is undetermined.

The TCR sequence derives from an adult in good health. The specimen was peripheral blood. The chain employs TRBV2 and TRBJ2-7, with D perhaps matching TRBD1 (6 bases). Here the CDR3 reads CASSFAPAGQSYEQYF. In DNA, the CDR3 is TGTGCCAGCAGTTTTGCCCCCGCCGGACAGTCCTACGAGCAGTACTTC.